What follows is one T cell receptor beta chain and its context. The antigen remains undetermined. Building the TCR beta libraries relied on iRepertoire HTBI primers, and CDR3 regions underwent Arm-PCR. TCRdb redid the calling of the multiplex PCR reads with MiXCR, one entry per CDR3 protein. The sample includes around 340,000 distinct CDR3 sequences, 15% to 20% of them seen just once. This sample was taken from a study of regulatory T cells in long-lasting Graves disease. Findings of the study overall: Reduced TCR diversity was observed in persistent Graves' patients versus newly diagnosed patients.

The CDR3 is 15 amino acids. Germline V lookup: CDR1 LNHDA, CDR2 SQIVND (reference sequence). Deletions cut 2 bases from V and 1 base from J, with 8 bases between. Time point specified: persistent/refractory GD, antithyroid drugs over 5 years with positive TRAb. Generation of the TCR library employed RNA extracted from PBMCs. The material sequenced was peripheral blood mononuclear cells (PBMCs), taken when the disease was refractory, from a patient treated with antithyroid drugs. The TCR was taken from a female donor with Graves disease. The chain employs TRBV19 and TRBJ2-2; D is unclear. The DNA of the CDR3 is TGTGCCAGTAGTATAACCAGGTTGAACACCGGGGAGCTGTTTTTT. Translation gives CASSITRLNTGELFF.